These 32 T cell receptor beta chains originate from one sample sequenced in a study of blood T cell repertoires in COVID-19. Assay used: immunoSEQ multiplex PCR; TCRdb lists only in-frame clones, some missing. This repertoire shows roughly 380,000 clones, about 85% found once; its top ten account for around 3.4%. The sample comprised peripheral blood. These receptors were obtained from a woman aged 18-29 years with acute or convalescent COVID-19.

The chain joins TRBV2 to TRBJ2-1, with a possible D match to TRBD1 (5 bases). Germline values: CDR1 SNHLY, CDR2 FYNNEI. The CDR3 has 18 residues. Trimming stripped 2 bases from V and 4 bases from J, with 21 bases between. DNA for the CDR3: TGTGCCAGCAGTGAAACTCCCTTGTGGGGCGGAGCATACAATGAGCAGTTCTTC. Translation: CASSETPLWGGAYNEQFF. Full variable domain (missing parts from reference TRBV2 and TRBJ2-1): EPEVTQTPSHQVTQMGQEVILRCVPISNHLYFYWYRQILGQKVEFLVSFYNNEISEKSEIFDDQFSVERPDGSNFTLKIRSTKLEDSAMYFCASSETPLWGGAYNEQFFGPGTRLTVL.

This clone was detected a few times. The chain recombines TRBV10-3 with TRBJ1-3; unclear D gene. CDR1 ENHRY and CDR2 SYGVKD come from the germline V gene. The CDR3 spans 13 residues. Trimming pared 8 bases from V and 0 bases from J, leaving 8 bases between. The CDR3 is CAICQISGNTIYF. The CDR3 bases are TGTGCCATCTGTCAGATCTCTGGAAACACCATATATTTT.

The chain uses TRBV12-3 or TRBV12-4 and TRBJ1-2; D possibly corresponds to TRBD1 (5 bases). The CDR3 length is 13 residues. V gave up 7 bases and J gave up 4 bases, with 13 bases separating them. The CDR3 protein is CASTLGGSYGYTF. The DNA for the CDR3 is TGTGCCAGCACCCTCGGGGGGAGCTATGGCTACACCTTC.

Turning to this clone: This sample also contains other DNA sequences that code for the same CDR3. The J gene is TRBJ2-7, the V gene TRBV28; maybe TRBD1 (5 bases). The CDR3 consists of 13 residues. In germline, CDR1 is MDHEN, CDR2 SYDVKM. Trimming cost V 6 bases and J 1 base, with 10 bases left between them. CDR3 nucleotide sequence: TGTGCCAGCAGCCGACAGCATTCCTACGAGCAGTACTTC. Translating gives CASSRQHSYEQYF.

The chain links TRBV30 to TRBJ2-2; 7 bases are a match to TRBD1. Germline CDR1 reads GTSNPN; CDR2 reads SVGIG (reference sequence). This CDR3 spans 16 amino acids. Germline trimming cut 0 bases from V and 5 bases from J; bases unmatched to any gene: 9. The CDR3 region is CAWSVSSTGWTGELFF. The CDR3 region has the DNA TGTGCCTGGAGTGTTTCATCGACAGGGTGGACCGGGGAGCTGTTTTTT.

The chain's CDR3 is CASSESGRGGFYNEQFF. In DNA form, the CDR3 reads TGCGCCAGCAGTGAGTCCGGGCGGGGGGGATTCTACAATGAGCAGTTCTTC. V usage is TRBV10-1 and J usage is TRBJ2-1; 9 bases fit TRBD2. Per germline, CDR1 WNHNN and CDR2 SYGVQD (reference sequence). The length of the CDR3 is 17 residues. J gave up 3 bases and V 0 bases, and 6 bases lay outside the gene matches.

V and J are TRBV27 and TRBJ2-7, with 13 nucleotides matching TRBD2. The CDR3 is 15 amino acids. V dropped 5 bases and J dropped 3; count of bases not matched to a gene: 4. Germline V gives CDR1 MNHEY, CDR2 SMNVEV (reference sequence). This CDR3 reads CASSPWTSGGYEQYF. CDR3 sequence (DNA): TGTGCCAGCAGTCCGTGGACTAGCGGGGGCTACGAGCAGTACTTC.

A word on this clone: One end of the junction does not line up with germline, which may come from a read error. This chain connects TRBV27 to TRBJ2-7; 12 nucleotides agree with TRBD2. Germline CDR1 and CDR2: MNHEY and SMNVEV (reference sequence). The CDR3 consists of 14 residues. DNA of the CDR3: TGTGCCAGCAGTTCAACCGGACTAGCGGGACCCACGGACTTC. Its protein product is CASSSTGLAGPTDF.

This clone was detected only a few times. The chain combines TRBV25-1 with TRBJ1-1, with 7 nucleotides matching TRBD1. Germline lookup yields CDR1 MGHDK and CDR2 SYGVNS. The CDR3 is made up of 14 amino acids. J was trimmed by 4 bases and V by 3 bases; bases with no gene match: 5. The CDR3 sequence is CASSDQTGITEAFF. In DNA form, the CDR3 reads TGTGCCAGCAGTGACCAGACAGGGATCACTGAAGCTTTCTTT. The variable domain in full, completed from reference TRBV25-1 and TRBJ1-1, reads EADIYQTPRYLVIGTGKKITLECSQTMGHDKMYWYQQDPGMELHLIHYSYGVNSTEKGDLSSESTVSRIRTEHFPLTLESARPSHTSQYLCASSDQTGITEAFFGQGTRLTVV.

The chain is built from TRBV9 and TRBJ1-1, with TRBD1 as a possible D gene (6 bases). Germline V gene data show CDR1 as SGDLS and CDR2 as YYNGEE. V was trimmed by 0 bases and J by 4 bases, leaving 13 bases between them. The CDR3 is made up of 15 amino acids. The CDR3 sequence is CASSVEAGGATEAFF. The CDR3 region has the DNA TGTGCCAGCAGCGTAGAAGCGGGGGGGGCCACTGAAGCTTTCTTT.

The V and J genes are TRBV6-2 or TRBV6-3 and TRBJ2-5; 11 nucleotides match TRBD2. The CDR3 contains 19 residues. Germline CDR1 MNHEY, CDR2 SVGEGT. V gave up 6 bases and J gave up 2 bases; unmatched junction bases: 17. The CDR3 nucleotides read TGTGCCAGCAGGCCTAAGTCTTTTTCTAGCGGGAGGCCACAAGAGACCCAGTACTTC. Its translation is CASRPKSFSSGRPQETQYF.

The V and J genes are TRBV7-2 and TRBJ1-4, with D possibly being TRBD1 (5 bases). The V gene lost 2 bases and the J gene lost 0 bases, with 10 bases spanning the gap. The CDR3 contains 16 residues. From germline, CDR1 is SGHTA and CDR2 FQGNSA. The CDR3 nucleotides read TGTGCCAGCAGCTTAAGGCAGGGCGCAACTAATGAAAAACTGTTTTTT. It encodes CASSLRQGATNEKLFF.

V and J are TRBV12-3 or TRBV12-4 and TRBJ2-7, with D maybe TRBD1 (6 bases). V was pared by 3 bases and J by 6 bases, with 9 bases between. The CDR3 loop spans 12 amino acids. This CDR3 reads CASSFMGAEQYF. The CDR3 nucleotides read TGTGCCAGCAGTTTCATGGGGGCCGAGCAGTACTTC.

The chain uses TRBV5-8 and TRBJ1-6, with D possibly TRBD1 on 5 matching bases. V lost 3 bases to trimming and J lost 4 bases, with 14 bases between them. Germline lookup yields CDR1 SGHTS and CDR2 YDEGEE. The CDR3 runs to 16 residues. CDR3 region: CASSWDPGLYNSPLHF. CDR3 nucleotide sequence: TGTGCCAGCAGCTGGGACCCGGGACTTTATAATTCACCCCTCCACTTT.

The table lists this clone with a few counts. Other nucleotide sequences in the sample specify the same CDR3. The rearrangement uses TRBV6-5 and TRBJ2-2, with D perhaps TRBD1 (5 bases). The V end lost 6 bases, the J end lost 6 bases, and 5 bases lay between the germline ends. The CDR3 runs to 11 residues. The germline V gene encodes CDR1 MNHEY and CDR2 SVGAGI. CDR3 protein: CASSRAGELFF. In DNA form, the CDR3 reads TGTGCCAGCAGCAGGGCCGGGGAGCTGTTTTTT.

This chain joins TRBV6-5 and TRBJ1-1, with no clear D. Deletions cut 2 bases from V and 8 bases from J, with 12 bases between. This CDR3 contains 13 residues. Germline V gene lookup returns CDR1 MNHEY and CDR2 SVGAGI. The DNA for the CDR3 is TGTGCCAGCAGTTACCCCCCCCCAGGAGAAGCTTTCTTT. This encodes CASSYPPPGEAFF.

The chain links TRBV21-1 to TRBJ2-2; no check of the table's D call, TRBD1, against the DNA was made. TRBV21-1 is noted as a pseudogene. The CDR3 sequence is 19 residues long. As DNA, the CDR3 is TGTGCCAGCAGTTGGACAGGGGGCGCGGGGCCGGGTTATACCGGGGAGCTGTTTTTT. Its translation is CASSWTGGAGPGYTGELFF.

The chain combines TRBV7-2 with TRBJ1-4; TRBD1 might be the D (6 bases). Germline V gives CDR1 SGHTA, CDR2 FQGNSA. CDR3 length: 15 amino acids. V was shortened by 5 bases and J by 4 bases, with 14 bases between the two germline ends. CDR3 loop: CASSAGGGGNEKLFF. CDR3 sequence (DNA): TGTGCCAGCAGCGCCGGGGGCGGGGGTAATGAAAAACTGTTTTTT.

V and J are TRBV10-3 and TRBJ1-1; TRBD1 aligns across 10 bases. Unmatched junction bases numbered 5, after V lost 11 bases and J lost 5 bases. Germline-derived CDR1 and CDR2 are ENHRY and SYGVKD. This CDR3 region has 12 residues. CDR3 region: CASRDRGTEAFF. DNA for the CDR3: TGTGCCTCCCGGGACAGGGGAACTGAAGCTTTCTTT.

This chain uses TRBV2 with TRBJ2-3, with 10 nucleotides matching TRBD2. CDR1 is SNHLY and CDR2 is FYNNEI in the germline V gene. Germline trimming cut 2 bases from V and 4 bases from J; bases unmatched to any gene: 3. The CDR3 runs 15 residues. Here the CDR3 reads CASSESGGASDTQYF. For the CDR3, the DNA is TGTGCCAGCAGTGAAAGCGGGGGGGCTTCAGATACGCAGTATTTT.

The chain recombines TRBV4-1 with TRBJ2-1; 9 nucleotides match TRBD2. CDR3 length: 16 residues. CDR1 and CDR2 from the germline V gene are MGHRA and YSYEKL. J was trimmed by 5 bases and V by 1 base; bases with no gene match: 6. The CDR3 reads CASSQALAGLHNEQFF. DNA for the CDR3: TGCGCCAGCAGCCAAGCCCTAGCGGGGCTTCACAATGAGCAGTTCTTC.

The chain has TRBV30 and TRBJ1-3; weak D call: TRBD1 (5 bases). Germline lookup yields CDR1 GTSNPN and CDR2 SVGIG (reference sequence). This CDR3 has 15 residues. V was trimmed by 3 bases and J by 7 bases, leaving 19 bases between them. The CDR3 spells CAWSRGIGGWNTIYF. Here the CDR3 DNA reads TGTGCCTGGAGCCGGGGGATCGGCGGATGGAACACCATATATTTT.

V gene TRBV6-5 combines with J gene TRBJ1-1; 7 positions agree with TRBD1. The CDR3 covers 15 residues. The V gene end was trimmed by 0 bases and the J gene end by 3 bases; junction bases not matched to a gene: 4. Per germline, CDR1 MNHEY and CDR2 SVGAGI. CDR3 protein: CASSYSTGVDTEAFF. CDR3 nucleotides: TGTGCCAGCAGTTACTCAACAGGGGTAGACACTGAAGCTTTCTTT.

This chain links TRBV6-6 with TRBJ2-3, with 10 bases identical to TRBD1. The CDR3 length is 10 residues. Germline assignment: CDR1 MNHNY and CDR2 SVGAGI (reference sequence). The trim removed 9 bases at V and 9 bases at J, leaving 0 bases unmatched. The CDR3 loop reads CARGQGTQYF. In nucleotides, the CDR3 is TGTGCCAGGGGACAGGGGACGCAGTATTTT.

In DNA, the CDR3 is TGTGCCAGTGCGGCGGAGGGTGTCAATCAGCCCCAGCATTTT. Residues: CASAAEGVNQPQHF. This sequence joins TRBV19 and TRBJ1-5; no firm D call. CDR1 and CDR2 (germline): LNHDA, SQIVND (reference sequence). The CDR3 is 14 residues long. With 8 bases removed from V and 3 bases from J, the gap between germline ends came to 14 bases.

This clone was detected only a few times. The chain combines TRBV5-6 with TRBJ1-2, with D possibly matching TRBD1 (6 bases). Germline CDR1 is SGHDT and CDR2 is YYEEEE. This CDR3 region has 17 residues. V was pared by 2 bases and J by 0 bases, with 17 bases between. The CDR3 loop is CASSFGFTGMSNYGYTF. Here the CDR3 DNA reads TGTGCCAGCAGCTTTGGGTTTACAGGGATGTCTAACTATGGCTACACCTTC.

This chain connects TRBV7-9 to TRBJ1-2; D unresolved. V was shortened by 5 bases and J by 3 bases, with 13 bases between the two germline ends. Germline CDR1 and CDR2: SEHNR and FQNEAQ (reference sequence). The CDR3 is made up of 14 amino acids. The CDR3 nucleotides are TGTGCCAGCAGCGATGCCGGGTCGCACTATGGCTACACCTTC. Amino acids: CASSDAGSHYGYTF.

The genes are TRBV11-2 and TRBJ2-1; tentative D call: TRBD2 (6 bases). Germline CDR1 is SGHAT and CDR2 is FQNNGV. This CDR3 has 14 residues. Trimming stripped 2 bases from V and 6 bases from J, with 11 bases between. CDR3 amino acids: CASSLFTEGNEQFF. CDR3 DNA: TGTGCCAGCAGCTTATTTACGGAGGGCAATGAGCAGTTCTTC.

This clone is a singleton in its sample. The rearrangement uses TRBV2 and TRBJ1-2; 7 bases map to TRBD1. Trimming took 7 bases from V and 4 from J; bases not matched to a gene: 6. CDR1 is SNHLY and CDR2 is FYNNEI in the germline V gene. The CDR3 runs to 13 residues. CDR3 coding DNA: TGTGCCAGCACTCTAAAGGGGGCCTATGGCTACACCTTC. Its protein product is CASTLKGAYGYTF.

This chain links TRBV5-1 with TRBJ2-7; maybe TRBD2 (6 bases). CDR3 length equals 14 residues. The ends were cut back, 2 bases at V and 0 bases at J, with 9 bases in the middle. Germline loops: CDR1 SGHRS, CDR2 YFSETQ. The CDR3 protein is CASSFAGSSYEQYF. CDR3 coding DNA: TGCGCCAGCAGCTTCGCGGGGAGCTCCTACGAGCAGTACTTC.

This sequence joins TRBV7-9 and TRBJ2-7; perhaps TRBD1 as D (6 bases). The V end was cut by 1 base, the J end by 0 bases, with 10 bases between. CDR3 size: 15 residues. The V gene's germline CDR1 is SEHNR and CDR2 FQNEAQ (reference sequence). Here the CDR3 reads CASSLGRTDSYEQYF. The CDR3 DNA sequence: TGTGCCAGCAGCTTAGGGCGGACAGACTCCTACGAGCAGTACTTC.

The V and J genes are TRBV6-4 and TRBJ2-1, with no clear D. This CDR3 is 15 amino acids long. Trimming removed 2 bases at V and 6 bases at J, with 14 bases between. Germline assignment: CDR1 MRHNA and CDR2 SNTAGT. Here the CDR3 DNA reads TGTGCCAGCAGTGACGGGCTGGGCGCCCCCAATGAGCAGTTCTTC. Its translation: CASSDGLGAPNEQFF.